The rows below give T cell receptor beta chains drawn from one sample of a study of T cell repertoires in cytomegalovirus infection. Antigen specificity for these receptors is unknown. TCRdb re-analysed the reads in MiXCR, keeping a single row per CDR3 protein. The sample lists some 920,000 distinct CDR3 sequences; approximately 30% were seen once. Sequenced here: cultured CD8+ T cells from PBMCs, sampled from culture after CMV antigen stimulation. The origin of the receptors is a human donor in good health (CMV status not recorded). Some clones in this sample may be carry-over from other donors' samples. The CDR3 runs from the conserved cysteine through the conserved F or W. Fields, in order: CDR3 DNA, CDR3 protein, clone size, D gene, J gene, V gene. A D gene is named only where the DNA matches it firmly. Size tells how often a clone was seen (once, few, many) or the class of an expanded clone, and some rows leave it out.

DNA: TGTGCCAGCAAAACGGGAGGGTACAATCAGCCCCAGCATTTT
CDR3: CASKTGGYNQPQHF
size: NA
D: NA
J: TRBJ1-5
V: TRBV27

DNA: TGTGCCAGCAGCTCGCAACTAGGCCACACTGAAGCTTTCTTT
CDR3: CASSSQLGHTEAFF
size: NA
D: NA
J: TRBJ1-1
V: TRBV13

DNA: TGTGCCAGCAGGTGGGCAAAGGCCACCGAGGTCAACACCGGGGAGCTGTTTTTT
CDR3: CASRWAKATEVNTGELFF
size: NA
D: NA
J: TRBJ2-2
V: TRBV2

DNA: TGTGCCAGCAGTTTTCCCCCGCGGGGTAATGAAAAACTGTTTTTT
CDR3: CASSFPPRGNEKLFF
size: few
D: NA
J: TRBJ1-4
V: TRBV28

DNA: TGTGCCAGCAGCACTACAGGGGTAGGAGAGACCCAGTACTTC
CDR3: CASSTTGVGETQYF
size: few
D: TRBD1
J: TRBJ2-5
V: TRBV7-9

DNA: TGTGCCAGCAGTGAATTTTGGGGGGGGATATACAATGAGCAGTTCTTC
CDR3: CASSEFWGGIYNEQFF
size: few
D: TRBD2
J: TRBJ2-1
V: TRBV25-1

DNA: TGTGCCAGCAGCCCAAACGGGGGGCCGAGGCCCGGGGAGCTGTTTTTT
CDR3: CASSPNGGPRPGELFF
size: NA
D: NA
J: TRBJ2-2
V: TRBV2

DNA: TGTGCCAGCAGTCCCTCCCCCAGCGGGGGCACAGATACGCAGTATTTT
CDR3: CASSPSPSGGTDTQYF
size: NA
D: TRBD2
J: TRBJ2-3
V: TRBV5-4

DNA: TGTGCCAGCACCCAATGGGGCGGGGGGTTCCAAGAGACCCAGTACTTC
CDR3: CASTQWGGGFQETQYF
size: NA
D: TRBD2
J: TRBJ2-5
V: TRBV12-3/TRBV12-4

DNA: TGTGCCAGCAGCTCACTCTGGACAGGCGGGAATGAAAAACTGTTTTTT
CDR3: CASSSLWTGGNEKLFF
size: few
D: TRBD1
J: TRBJ1-4
V: TRBV12-3/TRBV12-4

DNA: TGTGCCAGCGGCTCTAGTCGCGGGGGTTCCTACGAGCAGTACTTC
CDR3: CASGSSRGGSYEQYF
size: NA
D: TRBD2
J: TRBJ2-7
V: TRBV12-3/TRBV12-4

DNA: TGTGCCAGCAGTCCGTTAGAATCACCTACGCAGTATTTT
CDR3: CASSPLESPTQYF
size: NA
D: NA
J: TRBJ2-3
V: TRBV12-3/TRBV12-4

DNA: TGTGCCAGCAGTGACAGGGTTGAGCAGTTCTTC
CDR3: CASSDRVEQFF
size: NA
D: NA
J: TRBJ2-1
V: TRBV2

DNA: TGTGCCAGCAGCTTGGGACTAGCGTTCACAGATACGCAGTATTTT
CDR3: CASSLGLAFTDTQYF
size: many
D: TRBD2
J: TRBJ2-3
V: TRBV7-2

DNA: TGTGCCAGCAGCTTAGTCCTAGCGGGGGGGCGCGAGACCCAGTACTTC
CDR3: CASSLVLAGGRETQYF
size: NA
D: TRBD2
J: TRBJ2-5
V: TRBV7-8

DNA: TGTGCCAGCAGTTACGGAGGGGTCCAGCCCCAGCATTTT
CDR3: CASSYGGVQPQHF
size: few
D: NA
J: TRBJ1-5
V: TRBV6-2/TRBV6-3

DNA: TGTGCCAGCAGCCCTTGGACAGGGGAACTTTCTCAGCCCCAGCATTTT
CDR3: CASSPWTGELSQPQHF
size: many
D: TRBD1
J: TRBJ1-5
V: TRBV7-2

DNA: TGCGCCAGCAGGGAAGACAGTGGACCCCAGCATTTT
CDR3: CASREDSGPQHF
size: few
D: NA
J: TRBJ1-5
V: TRBV10-2

DNA: TGTGCCAGCAGCCAAGAGTCCCATACTAGCGGGGGGGCCGATGAGCAGTTCTTC
CDR3: CASSQESHTSGGADEQFF
size: NA
D: TRBD2
J: TRBJ2-1
V: TRBV14

DNA: TGCGCCAGCAGCCAAGTCATCCGTAGCACAGATACGCAGTATTTT
CDR3: CASSQVIRSTDTQYF
size: few
D: NA
J: TRBJ2-3
V: TRBV4-1

DNA: TGTGCCACTGATCCTGGACAGGGGTACAATGAGCAGTTCTTC
CDR3: CATDPGQGYNEQFF
size: few
D: TRBD1
J: TRBJ2-1
V: TRBV6-1